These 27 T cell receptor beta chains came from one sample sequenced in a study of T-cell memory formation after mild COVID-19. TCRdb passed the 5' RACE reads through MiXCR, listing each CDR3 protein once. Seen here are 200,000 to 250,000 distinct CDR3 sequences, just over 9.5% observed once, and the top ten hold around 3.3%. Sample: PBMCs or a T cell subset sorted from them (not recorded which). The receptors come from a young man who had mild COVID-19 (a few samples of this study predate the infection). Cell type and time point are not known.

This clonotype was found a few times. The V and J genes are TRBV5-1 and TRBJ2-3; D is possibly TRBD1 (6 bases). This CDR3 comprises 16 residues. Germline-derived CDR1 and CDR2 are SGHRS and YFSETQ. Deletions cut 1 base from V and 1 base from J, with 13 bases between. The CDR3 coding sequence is TGCGCCAGCAGCTTGATTCCGCGACAGGGCACAGATACGCAGTATTTT. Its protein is CASSLIPRQGTDTQYF.

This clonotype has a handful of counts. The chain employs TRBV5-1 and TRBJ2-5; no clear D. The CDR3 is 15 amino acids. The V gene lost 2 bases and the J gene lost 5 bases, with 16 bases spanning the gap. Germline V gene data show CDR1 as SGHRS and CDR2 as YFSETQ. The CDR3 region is CASSLTRPVDETQYF. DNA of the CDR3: TGCGCCAGCAGCTTAACAAGACCCGTTGACGAGACCCAGTACTTC.

Here the CDR3 reads CASSLVTGNSPLHF. The DNA of the CDR3 is TGTGCCAGCAGCTTGGTAACGGGAAATTCACCCCTCCACTTT. The genes are TRBV5-4 and TRBJ1-6, with unresolved D. The ends were cut back, 0 bases at V and 7 bases at J, with 8 bases in the middle. The CDR3 contains 14 residues. Germline V gives CDR1 SGHNT, CDR2 YYREEE (reference sequence).

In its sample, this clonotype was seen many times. This CDR3 is CASSRGYQETQYF. CDR3 sequence (DNA): TGTGCCAGCAGTCGGGGCTATCAAGAGACCCAGTACTTC. The chain carries TRBV12-3 or TRBV12-4 and TRBJ2-5, with D possibly called TRBD1 or TRBD2 (5 bases each). CDR3 length: 13 amino acids. V shed 5 bases and J shed 2 bases, with 9 bases lying between them.

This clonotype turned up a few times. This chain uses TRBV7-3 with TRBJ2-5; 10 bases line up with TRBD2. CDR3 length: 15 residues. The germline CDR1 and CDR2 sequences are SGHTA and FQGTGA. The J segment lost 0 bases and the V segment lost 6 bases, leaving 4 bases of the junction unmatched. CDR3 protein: CASSIAGGNQETQYF. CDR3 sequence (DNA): TGTGCCAGCAGTATAGCGGGGGGTAACCAAGAGACCCAGTACTTC. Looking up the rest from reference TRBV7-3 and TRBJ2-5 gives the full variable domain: GAGVSQTPSNKVTEKGKYVELRCDPISGHTALYWYRQSLGQGPEFLIYFQGTGAADDSGLPNDRFFAVRPEGSVSTLKIQRTERGDSAVYLCASSIAGGNQETQYFGPGTRLLVL.

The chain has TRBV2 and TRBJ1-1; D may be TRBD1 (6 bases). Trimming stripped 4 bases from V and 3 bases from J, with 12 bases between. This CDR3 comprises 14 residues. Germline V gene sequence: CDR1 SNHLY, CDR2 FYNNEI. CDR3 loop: CASSAQGSDTEAFF. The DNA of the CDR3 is TGTGCCAGCAGTGCACAGGGATCTGACACTGAAGCTTTCTTT.

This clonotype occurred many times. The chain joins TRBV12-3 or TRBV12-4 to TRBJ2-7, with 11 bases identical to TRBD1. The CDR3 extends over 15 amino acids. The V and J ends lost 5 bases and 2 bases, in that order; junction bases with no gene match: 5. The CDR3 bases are TGTGCCAGCAGTCCGGGACAGGGGGATACCTACGAGCAGTACTTC. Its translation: CASSPGQGDTYEQYF.

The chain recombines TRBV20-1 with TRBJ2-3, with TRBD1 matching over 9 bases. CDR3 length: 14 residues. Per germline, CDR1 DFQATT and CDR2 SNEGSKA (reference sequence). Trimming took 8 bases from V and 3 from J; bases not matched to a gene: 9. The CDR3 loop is CSTSEGTGTDTQYF. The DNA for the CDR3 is TGCAGTACCTCTGAGGGGACAGGGACAGATACGCAGTATTTT.

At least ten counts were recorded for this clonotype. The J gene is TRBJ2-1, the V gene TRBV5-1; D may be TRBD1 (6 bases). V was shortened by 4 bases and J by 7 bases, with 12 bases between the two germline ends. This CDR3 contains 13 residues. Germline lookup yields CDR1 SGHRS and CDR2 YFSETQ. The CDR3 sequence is CASSTPQGNEQFF. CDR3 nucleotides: TGCGCCAGCAGCACCCCTCAGGGGAATGAGCAGTTCTTC.

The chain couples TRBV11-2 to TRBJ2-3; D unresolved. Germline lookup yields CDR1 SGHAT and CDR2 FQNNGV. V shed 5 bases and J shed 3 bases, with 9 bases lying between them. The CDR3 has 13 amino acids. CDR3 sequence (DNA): TGTGCCAGCAGCCATCTGGGGACAGATACGCAGTATTTT. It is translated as CASSHLGTDTQYF.

The chain's CDR3 is CASSPTSGRRNTEAFF. The CDR3 coding sequence is TGTGCCAGCAGCCCCACCTCCGGACGGCGGAACACTGAAGCTTTCTTT. The J gene is TRBJ1-1, the V gene TRBV6-5; no clear D gene. V shed 6 bases and J shed 1 base, with 18 bases lying between them. The CDR3 sequence is 16 residues long. From germline, CDR1 is MNHEY and CDR2 SVGAGI.

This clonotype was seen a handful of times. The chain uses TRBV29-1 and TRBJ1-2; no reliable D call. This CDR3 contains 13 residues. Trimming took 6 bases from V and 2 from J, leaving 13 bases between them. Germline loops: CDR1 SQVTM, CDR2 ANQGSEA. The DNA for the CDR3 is TGCAGCGTGTGGACGAGTTTAAACTATGGCTACACCTTC. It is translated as CSVWTSLNYGYTF.

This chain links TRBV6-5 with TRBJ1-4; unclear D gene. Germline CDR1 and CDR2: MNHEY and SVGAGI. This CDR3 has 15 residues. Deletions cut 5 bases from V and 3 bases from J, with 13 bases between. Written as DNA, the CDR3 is TGTGCCAGCAGTCCCGGCGGCAGGTCTAATGAAAAACTGTTTTTT. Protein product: CASSPGGRSNEKLFF.

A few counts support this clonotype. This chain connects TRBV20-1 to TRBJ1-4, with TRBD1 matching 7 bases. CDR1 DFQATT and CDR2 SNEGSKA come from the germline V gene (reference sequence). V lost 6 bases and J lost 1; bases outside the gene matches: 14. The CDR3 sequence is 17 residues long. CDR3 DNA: TGCAGTGCCCGAAGAGGGGGCGCTCGGGGAACTAATGAAAAACTGTTTTTT. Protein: CSARRGGARGTNEKLFF.

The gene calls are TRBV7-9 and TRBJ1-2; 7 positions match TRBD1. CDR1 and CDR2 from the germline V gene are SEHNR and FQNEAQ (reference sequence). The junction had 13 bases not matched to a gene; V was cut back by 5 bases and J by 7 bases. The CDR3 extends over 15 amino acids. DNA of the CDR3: TGTGCCAGCAGCACACCGACAGGGAGAGGCGTTGGCTACACCTTC. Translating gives CASSTPTGRGVGYTF.

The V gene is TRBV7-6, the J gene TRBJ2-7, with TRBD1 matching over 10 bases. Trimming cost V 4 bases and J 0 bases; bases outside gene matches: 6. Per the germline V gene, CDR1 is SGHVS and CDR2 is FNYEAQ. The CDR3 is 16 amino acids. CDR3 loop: CASSSTGGKGSYEQYF. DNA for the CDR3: TGTGCCAGCAGCTCGACAGGGGGCAAAGGCTCCTACGAGCAGTACTTC.

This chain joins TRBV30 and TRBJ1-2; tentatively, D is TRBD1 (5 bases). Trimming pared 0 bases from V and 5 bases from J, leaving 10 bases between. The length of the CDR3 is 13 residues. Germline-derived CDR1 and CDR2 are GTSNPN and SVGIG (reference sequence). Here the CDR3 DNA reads TGTGCCTGGAGTGTACTCCAGGGATATGGCTACACCTTC. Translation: CAWSVLQGYGYTF.

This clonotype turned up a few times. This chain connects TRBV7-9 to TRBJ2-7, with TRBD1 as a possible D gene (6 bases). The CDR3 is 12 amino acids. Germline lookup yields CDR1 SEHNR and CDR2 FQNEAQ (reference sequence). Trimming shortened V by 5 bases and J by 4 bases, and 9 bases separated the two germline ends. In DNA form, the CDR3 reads TGTGCCAGCAGCCGGACAGCGTACGAGCAGTACGTC. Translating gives CASSRTAYEQYV.

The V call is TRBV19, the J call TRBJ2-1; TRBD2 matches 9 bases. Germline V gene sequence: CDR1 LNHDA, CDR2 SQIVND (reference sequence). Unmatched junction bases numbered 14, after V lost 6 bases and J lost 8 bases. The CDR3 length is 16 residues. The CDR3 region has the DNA TGTGCCAGTAGATTGAGGGGGAGCGGGGGGACCTATGAGCAGTTCTTC. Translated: CASRLRGSGGTYEQFF.

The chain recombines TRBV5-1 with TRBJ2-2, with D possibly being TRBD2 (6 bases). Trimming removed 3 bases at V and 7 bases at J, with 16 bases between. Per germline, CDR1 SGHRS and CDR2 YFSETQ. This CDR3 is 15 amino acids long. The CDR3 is CASSYSLIGGGELFF. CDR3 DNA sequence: TGCGCCAGCAGCTATTCACTCATCGGGGGCGGGGAGCTGTTTTTT.

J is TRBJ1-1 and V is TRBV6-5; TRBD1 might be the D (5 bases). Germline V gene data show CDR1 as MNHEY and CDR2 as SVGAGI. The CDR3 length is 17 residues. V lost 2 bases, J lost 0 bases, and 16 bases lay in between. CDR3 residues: CASSYGTAVDMNTEAFF. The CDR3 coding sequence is TGTGCCAGCAGTTACGGGACGGCCGTAGACATGAACACTGAAGCTTTCTTT.

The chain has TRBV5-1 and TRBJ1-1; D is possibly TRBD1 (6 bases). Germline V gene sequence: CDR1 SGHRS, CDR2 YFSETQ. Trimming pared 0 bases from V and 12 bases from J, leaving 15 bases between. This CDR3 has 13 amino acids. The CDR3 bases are TGCGCCAGCAGCTTGGAGGAGGGGGACAAATCTTTCTTT. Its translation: CASSLEEGDKSFF.

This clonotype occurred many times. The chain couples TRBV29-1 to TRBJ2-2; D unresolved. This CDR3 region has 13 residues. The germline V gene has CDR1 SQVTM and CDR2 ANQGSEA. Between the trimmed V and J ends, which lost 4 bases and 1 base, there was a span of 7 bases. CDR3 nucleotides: TGCAGCGTTGGACATGTGAACACCGGGGAGCTGTTTTTT. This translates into CSVGHVNTGELFF.

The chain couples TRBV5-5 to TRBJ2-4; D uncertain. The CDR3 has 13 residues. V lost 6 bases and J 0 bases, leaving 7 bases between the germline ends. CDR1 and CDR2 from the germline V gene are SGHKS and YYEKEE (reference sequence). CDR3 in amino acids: CASMGLAKNIQYF. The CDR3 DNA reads TGTGCCAGCATGGGTCTAGCCAAAAACATTCAGTACTTC. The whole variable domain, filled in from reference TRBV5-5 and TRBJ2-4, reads DAGVTQSPTHLIKTRGQQVTLRCSPISGHKSVSWYQQVLGQGPQFIFQYYEKEERGRGNFPDRFSARQFPNYSSELNVNALLLGDSALYLCASMGLAKNIQYFGAGTRLSVL.

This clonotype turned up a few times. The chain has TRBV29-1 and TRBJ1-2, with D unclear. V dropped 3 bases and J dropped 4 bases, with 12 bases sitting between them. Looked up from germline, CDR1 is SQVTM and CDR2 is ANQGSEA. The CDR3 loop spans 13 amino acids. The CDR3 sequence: CSVEPGKGYGYTF. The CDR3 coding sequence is TGCAGCGTTGAGCCGGGCAAGGGCTATGGCTACACCTTC.

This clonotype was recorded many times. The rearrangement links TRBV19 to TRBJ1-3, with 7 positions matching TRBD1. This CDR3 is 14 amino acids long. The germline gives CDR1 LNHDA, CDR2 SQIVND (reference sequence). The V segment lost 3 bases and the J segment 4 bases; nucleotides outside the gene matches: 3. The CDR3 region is CASSIQGDGNTIYF. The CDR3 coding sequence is TGTGCCAGTAGTATCCAGGGGGACGGAAACACCATATATTTT.

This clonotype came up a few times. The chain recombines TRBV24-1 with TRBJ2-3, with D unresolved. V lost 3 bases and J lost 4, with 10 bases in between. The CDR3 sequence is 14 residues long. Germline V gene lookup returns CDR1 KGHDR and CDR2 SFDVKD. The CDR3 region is CATSDRNQPDTQYF. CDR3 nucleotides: TGTGCCACCAGTGATAGAAACCAACCAGATACGCAGTATTTT.